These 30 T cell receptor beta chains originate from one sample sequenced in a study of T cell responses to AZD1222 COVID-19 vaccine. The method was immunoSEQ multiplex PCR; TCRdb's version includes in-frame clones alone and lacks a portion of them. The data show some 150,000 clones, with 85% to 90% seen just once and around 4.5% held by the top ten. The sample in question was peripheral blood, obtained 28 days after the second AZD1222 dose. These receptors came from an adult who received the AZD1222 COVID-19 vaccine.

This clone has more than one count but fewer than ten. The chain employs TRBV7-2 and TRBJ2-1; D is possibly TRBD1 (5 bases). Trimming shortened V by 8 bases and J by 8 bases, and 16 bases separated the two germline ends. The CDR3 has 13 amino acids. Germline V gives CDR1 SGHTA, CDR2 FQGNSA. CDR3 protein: CASRSPRGHEQFF. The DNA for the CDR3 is TGTGCCAGCCGCTCTCCTAGGGGCCATGAGCAGTTCTTC.

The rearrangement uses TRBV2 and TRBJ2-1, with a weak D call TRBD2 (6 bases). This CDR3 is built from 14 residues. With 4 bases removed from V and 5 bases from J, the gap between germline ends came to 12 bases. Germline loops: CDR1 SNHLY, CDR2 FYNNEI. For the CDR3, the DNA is TGTGCCAGCAGTGTTCTAGCGCTCCACAATGAGCAGTTCTTC. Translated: CASSVLALHNEQFF.

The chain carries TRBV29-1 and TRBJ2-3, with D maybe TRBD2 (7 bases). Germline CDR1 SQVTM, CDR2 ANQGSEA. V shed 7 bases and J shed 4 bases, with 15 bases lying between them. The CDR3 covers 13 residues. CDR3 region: CSGSGGQADTQYF. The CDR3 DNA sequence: TGCAGCGGATCGGGGGGCCAGGCAGATACGCAGTATTTT.

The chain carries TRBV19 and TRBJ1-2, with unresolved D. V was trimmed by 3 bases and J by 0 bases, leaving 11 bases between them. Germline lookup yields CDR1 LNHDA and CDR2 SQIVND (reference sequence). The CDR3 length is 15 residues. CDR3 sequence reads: CASSISAGPNYGYTF. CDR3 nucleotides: TGTGCCAGTAGTATCTCGGCAGGCCCTAACTATGGCTACACCTTC.

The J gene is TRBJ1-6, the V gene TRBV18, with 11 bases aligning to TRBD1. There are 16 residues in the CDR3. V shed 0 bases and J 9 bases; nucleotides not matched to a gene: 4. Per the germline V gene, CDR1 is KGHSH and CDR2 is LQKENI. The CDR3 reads CASSPPRDRGGSPLHF. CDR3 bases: TGTGCCAGCTCACCACCCCGGGACAGGGGGGGTTCACCCCTCCACTTT.

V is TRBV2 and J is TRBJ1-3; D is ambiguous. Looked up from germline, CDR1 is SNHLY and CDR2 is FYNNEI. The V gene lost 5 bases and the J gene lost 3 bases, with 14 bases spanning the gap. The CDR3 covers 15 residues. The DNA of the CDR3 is TGTGCCAGCAGTCGCCCGGAGGGAGTTGGAAACACCATATATTTT. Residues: CASSRPEGVGNTIYF.

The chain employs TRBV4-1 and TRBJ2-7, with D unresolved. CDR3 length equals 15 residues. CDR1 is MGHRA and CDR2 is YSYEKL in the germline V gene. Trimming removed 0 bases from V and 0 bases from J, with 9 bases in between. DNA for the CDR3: TGCGCCAGCAGCCAAGATCCCGCAGCCTCCTACGAGCAGTACTTC. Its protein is CASSQDPAASYEQYF.

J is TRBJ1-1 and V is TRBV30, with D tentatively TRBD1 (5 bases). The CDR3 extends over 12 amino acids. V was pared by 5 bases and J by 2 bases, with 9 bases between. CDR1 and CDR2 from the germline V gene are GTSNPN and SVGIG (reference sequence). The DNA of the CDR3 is TGTGCCTGGGGCAGGGTAAACACTGAAGCTTTCTTT. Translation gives CAWGRVNTEAFF.

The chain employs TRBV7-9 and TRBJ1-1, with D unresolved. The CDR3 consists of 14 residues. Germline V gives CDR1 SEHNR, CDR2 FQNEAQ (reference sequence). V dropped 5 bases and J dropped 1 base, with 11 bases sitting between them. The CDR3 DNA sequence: TGTGCCAGCAGCGACGGACGGGGGAACACTGAAGCTTTCTTT. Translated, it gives CASSDGRGNTEAFF.

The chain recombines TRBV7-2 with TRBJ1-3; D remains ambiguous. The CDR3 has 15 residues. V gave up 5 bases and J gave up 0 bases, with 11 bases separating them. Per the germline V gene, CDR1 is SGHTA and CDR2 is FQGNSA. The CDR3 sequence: CASSPDGSSGNTIYF. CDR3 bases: TGTGCCAGCAGCCCTGACGGCAGCTCTGGAAACACCATATATTTT.

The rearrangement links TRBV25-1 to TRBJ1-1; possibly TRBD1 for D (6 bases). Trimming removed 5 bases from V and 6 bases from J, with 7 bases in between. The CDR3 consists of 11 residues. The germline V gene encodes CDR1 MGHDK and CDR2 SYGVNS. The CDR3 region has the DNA TGTGCCAGCAGTAGGGGGGCTGAAGCTTTCTTT. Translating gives CASSRGAEAFF.

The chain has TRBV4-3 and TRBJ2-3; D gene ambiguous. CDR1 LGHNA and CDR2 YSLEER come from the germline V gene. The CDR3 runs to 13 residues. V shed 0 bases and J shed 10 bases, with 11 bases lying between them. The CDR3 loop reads CASSQDWLSSQYF. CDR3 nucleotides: TGCGCCAGCAGCCAAGATTGGCTTTCGTCGCAGTATTTT.

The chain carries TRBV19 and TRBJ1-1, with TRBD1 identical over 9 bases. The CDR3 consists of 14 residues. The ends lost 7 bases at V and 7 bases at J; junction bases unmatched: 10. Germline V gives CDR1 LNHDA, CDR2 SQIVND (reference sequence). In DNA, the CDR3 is TGTGCCAGTACCTGGGACAGGGAAGGGAGTGAAGCTTTCTTT. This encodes CASTWDREGSEAFF.

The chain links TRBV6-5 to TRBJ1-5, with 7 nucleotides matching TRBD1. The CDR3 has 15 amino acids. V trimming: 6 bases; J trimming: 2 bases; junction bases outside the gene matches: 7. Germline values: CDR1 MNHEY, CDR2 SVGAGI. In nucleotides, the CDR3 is TGTGCCAGCAGCCCACTTACAGGGGGCAATCAGCCCCAGCATTTT. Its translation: CASSPLTGGNQPQHF.

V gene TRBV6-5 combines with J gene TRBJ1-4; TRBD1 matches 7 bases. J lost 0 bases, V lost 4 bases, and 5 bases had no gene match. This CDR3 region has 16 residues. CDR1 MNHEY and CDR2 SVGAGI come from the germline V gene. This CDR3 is CASSSGDSSTNEKLFF. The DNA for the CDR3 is TGTGCCAGCAGTTCTGGGGACAGCTCAACTAATGAAAAACTGTTTTTT.

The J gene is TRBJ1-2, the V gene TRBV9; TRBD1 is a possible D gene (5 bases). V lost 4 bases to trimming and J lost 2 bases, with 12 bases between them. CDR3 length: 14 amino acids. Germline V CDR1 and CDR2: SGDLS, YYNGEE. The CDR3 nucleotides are TGTGCCAGCAGCCCGGGACGAAAGAACTATGGCTACACCTTC. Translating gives CASSPGRKNYGYTF.

This CDR3 reads CASSQIPGQSETQYF. CDR3 DNA sequence: TGCGCCAGCAGCCAAATACCGGGACAGAGCGAGACCCAGTACTTC. The J gene is TRBJ2-5, the V gene TRBV5-1, with 7 bases aligning to TRBD1. The CDR3 consists of 15 residues. The V gene's germline CDR1 is SGHRS and CDR2 YFSETQ. V shed 4 bases and J 5 bases; nucleotides not matched to a gene: 11. Drawing the rest from reference TRBV5-1 and TRBJ2-5, the complete variable domain is KAGVTQTPRYLIKTRGQQVTLSCSPISGHRSVSWYQQTPGQGLQFLFEYFSETQRNKGNFPGRFSGRQFSNSRSEMNVSTLELGDSALYLCASSQIPGQSETQYFGPGTRLLVL.

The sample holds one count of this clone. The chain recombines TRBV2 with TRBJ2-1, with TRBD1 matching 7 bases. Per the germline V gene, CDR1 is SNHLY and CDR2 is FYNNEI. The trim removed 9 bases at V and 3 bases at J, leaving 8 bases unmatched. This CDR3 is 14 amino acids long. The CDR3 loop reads CARNRDSDYNEQFF. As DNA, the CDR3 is TGTGCCAGGAACCGGGACAGCGACTACAATGAGCAGTTCTTC. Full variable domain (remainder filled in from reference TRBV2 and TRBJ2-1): EPEVTQTPSHQVTQMGQEVILRCVPISNHLYFYWYRQILGQKVEFLVSFYNNEISEKSEIFDDQFSVERPDGSNFTLKIRSTKLEDSAMYFCARNRDSDYNEQFFGPGTRLTVL.

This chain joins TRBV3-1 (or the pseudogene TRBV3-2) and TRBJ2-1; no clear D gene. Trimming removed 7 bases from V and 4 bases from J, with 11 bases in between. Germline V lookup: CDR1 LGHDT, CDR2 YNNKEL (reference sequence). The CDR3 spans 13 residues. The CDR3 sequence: CASTADPYNEQFF. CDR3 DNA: TGTGCCAGCACCGCGGACCCTTACAATGAGCAGTTCTTC.

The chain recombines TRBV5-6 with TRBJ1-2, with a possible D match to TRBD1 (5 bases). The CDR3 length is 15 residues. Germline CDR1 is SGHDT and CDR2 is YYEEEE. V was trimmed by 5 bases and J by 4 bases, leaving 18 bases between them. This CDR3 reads CASSLLSGGLYGYTF. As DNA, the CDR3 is TGTGCCAGCAGTCTTCTATCGGGGGGTCTCTATGGCTACACCTTC.

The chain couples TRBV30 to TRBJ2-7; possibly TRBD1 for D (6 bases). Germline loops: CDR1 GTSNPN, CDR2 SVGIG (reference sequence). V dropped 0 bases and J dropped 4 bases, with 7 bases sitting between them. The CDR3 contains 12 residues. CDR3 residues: CAWSVDRYEQYF. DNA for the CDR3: TGTGCCTGGAGTGTAGACAGGTACGAGCAGTACTTC.

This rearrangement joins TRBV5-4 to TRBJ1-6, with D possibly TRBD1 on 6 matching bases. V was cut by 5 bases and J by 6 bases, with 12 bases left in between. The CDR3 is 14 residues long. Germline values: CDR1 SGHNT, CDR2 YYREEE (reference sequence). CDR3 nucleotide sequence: TGTGCCAGCAGTTCACAGGGAGTTAATTCACCCCTCCACTTT. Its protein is CASSSQGVNSPLHF.

The CDR3 region has the DNA TGCGCCAGCAGTCAACGGGGTAGAGCCGTAAAGGCGGGACACCCGTTCGCGAACACCGGGGAGCTGTTTTTT. It is translated as CASSQRGRAVKAGHPFANTGELFF. V and J are TRBV23-1 and TRBJ2-2; D tentatively fits TRBD1 or TRBD2 (6 bases each). TRBV23-1 is an open reading frame whose function is uncertain. The length of the CDR3 is 24 residues. Trimming removed 2 bases from V and 0 bases from J, with 34 bases in between.

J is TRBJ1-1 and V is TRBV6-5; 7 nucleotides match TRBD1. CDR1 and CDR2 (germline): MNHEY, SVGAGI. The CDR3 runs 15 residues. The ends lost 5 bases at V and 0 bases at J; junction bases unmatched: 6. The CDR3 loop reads CASSRGQFMNTEAFF. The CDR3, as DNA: TGTGCCAGCAGTAGGGGACAGTTCATGAACACTGAAGCTTTCTTT.

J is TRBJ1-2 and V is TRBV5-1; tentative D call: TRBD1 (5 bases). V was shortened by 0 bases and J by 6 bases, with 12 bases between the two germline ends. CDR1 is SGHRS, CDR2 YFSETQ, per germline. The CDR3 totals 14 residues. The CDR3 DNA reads TGCGCCAGCAGCTTGGGAGGGGTCTCGGATGGCTACACCTTC. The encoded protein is CASSLGGVSDGYTF. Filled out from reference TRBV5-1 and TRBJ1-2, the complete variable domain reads KAGVTQTPRYLIKTRGQQVTLSCSPISGHRSVSWYQQTPGQGLQFLFEYFSETQRNKGNFPGRFSGRQFSNSRSEMNVSTLELGDSALYLCASSLGGVSDGYTFGSGTRLTVV.

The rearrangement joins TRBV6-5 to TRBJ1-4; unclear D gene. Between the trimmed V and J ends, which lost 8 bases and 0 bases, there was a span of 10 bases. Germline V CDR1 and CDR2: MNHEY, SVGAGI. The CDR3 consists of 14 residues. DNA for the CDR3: TGTGCCAGCCTGAGATATGCAACTAATGAAAAACTGTTTTTT. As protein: CASLRYATNEKLFF.

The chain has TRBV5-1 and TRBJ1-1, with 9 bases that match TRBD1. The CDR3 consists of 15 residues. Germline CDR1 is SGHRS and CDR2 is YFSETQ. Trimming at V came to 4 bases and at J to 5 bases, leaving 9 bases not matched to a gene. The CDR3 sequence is CASSPRQGGRTEAFF. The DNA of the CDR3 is TGCGCCAGCAGCCCTAGACAGGGGGGGAGAACTGAAGCTTTCTTT.

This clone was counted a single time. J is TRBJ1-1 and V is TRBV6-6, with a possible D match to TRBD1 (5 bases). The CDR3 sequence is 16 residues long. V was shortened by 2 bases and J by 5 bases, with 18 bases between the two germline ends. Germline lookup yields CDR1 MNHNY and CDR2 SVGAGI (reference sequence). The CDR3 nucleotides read TGTGCCAGCAGTTACCCACCCACGAGGGGATCTACTGAAGCTTTCTTT. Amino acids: CASSYPPTRGSTEAFF.

The CDR3 sequence: CASSWRRTGGDYGYTF. In DNA form, the CDR3 reads TGTGCCAGCAGCTGGAGACGGACAGGGGGCGACTATGGCTACACCTTC. V usage is TRBV5-4 and J usage is TRBJ1-2, with 11 bases fitting TRBD1. The CDR3 contains 16 residues. After removal of 3 bases from V and 3 bases from J, the junction contained 7 bases not matched to a gene. The germline V gene encodes CDR1 SGHNT and CDR2 YYREEE (reference sequence).

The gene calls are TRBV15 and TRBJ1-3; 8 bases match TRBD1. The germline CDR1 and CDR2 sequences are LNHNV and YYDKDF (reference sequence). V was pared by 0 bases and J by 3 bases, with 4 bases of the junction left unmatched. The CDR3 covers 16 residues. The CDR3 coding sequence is TGTGCCACCAGCAGAGATTATACAGGGGGTGGAAACACCATATATTTT. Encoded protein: CATSRDYTGGGNTIYF.